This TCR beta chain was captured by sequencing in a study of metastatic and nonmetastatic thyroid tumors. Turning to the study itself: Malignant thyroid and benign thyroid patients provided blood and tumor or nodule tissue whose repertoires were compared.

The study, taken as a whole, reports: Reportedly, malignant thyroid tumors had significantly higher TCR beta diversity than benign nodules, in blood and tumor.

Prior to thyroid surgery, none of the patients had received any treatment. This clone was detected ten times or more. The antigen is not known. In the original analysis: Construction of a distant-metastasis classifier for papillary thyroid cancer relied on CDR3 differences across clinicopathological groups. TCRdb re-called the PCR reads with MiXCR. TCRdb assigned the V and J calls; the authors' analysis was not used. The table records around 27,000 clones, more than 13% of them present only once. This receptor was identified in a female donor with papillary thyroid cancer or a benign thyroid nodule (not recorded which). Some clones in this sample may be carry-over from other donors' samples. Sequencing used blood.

CDR3 bases: TGTGCCAGCAGGCCCGGGACTAGCGGAGACAATGAGCAGTTCTTC. Translating gives CASRPGTSGDNEQFF. V is TRBV12-3 or TRBV12-4 and J is TRBJ2-1; 11 bases line up with TRBD2. The CDR3 totals 15 residues. With 6 bases clipped from V and 5 bases from J, the junction kept 6 bases outside the gene matches.